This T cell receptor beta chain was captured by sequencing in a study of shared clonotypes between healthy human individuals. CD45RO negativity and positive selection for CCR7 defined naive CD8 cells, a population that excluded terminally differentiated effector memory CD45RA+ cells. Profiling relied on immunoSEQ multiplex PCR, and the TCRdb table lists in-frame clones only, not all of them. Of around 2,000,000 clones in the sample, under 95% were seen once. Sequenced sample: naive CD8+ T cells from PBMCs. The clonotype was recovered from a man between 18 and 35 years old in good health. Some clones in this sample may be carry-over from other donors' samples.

CDR3 coding DNA: TGCGCCAGCAGCCAAGGGCCGCGGACGCTAACCTACAATGAGCAGTTCTTC. This gives the protein CASSQGPRTLTYNEQFF. The genes are TRBV4-3 and TRBJ2-1; D is undetermined. CDR1 is LGHNA and CDR2 is YSLEER in the germline V gene. The CDR3 has 17 residues. V was cut by 1 base and J by 2 bases, with 15 bases left in between.